The sequence of this T cell receptor (beta chain) was determined in a study of blood T cell repertoires in COVID-19. As for the study in general: COVID-19 samples, acute and convalescent, were from the United States, Italy and Spain.

Two negative PCRs, clearance, or symptom resolution characterized the recovered Cohort 3 donors. From germline, CDR1 is SGHVS and CDR2 FNYEAQ. The CDR3 length is 15 residues. Trimming removed 1 base from V and 2 bases from J; junction bases left unmatched: 3. Sequenced by immunoSEQ multiplex PCR; TCRdb stores in-frame clones only, minus some. This table has approximately 320,000 clones, over 80% appearing once. The sequenced sample was PBMCs or T cells enriched from blood (not recorded which). The chain recombines TRBV7-6 with TRBJ2-5, with 8 bases identical to TRBD2. The receptor was derived from a woman under 30 who had recovered from COVID-19. DNA for the CDR3: TGTGCCAGCAGCTTAGAGCGGGGGCAACAAGAGACCCAGTACTTC. Translated: CASSLERGQQETQYF. The complete variable domain, with remaining parts taken from reference TRBV7-6 and TRBJ2-5, reads GAGVSQSPRYKVTKRGQDVALRCDPISGHVSLYWYRQALGQGPEFLTYFNYEAQQDKSGLPNDRFSAERPEGSISTLTIQRTEQRDSAMYRCASSLERGQQETQYFGPGTRLLVL.